This T cell receptor beta chain appears in the sequencing data of a study of blood T cell repertoires in COVID-19. Unmatched junction bases numbered 4, after V lost 6 bases and J lost 0 bases. Germline CDR1 and CDR2: LGHNA and YSLEER. The CDR3 runs to 16 residues. Data came from immunoSEQ multiplex PCR; TCRdb stores just in-frame clones and leaves some out. The sample consists of about 670,000 clones, approximately 90% of them appearing once. The chain uses TRBV4-3 and TRBJ1-3, with TRBD1 identical over 11 bases. Sequenced material: peripheral blood. This TCR derives from a woman in her late teens or twenties with acute or convalescent COVID-19. CDR3 coding DNA: TGCGCCAGCAGTCTTGGGACAGGGGGCTCTGGAAACACCATATATTTT. Its protein product is CASSLGTGGSGNTIYF.